The present TCR beta chain was sequenced within a study of brain T cells in children with intractable seizures. Findings and limits, study-wide: Pre-surgery blood may have been undersampled, hiding some clones.

The CDR3 consists of 14 residues. Between the trimmed V and J ends, which lost 8 bases and 5 bases, there was a span of 18 bases. The germline gives CDR1 MNHEY, CDR2 SVGAGI. In the case of this clone: Its specificity is not known.

Here immunoSEQ multiplex PCR was the method, and the copy in TCRdb shows in-frame clones only, minus some. The sample contains 35,000 to 50,000 clones, more than 80% of which appear only once. Sequences were derived from peripheral blood, sampled at surgery. This chain links TRBV6-5 with TRBJ2-5; no clear D. This TCR came from a girl aged 2-10 years with tuberous sclerosis and intractable seizures. The CDR3 region is CASLDLLRRETQYF. The DNA of the CDR3 is TGTGCCAGCCTAGACCTACTCAGGCGGGAGACCCAGTACTTC.